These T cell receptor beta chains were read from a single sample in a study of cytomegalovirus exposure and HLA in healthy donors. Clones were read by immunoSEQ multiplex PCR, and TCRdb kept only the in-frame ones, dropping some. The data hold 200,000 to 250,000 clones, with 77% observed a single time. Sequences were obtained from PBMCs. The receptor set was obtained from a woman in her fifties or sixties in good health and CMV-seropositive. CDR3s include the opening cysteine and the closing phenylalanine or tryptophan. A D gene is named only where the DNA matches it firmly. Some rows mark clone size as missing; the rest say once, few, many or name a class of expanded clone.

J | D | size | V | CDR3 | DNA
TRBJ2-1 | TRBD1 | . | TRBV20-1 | CSALRGNEQFF | TGCAGTGCCCTCAGGGGGAATGAGCAGTTCTTC
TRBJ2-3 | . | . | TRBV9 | CASSVTGIITDTQYF | TGTGCCAGCAGCGTAACAGGGATCATCACAGATACGCAGTATTTT
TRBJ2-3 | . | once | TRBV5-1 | CASSLESSFTDTQYF | TGCGCCAGCAGCTTGGAGAGTTCGTTCACAGATACGCAGTATTTT
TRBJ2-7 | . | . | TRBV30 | CAWSVQGHEQYF | TGTGCCTGGAGTGTACAGGGCCACGAGCAGTACTTC
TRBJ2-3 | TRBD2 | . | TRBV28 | CASSTSGGAADTQYF | TGTGCCAGCTCTACTAGCGGGGGGGCCGCAGATACGCAGTATTTT
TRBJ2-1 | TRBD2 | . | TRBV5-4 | CASSLGLAGGLGYNEQFF | TGTGCCAGCAGCTTGGGACTAGCGGGGGGGCTAGGCTACAATGAGCAGTTCTTC
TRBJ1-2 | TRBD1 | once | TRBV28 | CASSFPSRQGASGGYTF | TGTGCCAGCAGTTTCCCTTCAAGACAGGGGGCCTCGGGTGGCTACACCTTC
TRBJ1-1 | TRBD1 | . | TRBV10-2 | CASGQGMNTEAFF | TGCGCCAGCGGACAGGGGATGAACACTGAAGCTTTCTTT
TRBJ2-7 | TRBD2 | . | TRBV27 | CASSTRLADTYEQYF | TGTGCCAGCAGTACCCGACTAGCGGATACCTACGAGCAGTACTTC
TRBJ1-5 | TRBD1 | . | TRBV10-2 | CASTKDRGSNQPQHF | TGCGCCAGCACCAAGGACAGGGGGAGCAATCAGCCCCAGCATTTT
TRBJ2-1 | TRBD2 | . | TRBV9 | CASSVAGGSRDEQFF | TGTGCCAGCAGCGTAGCGGGCGGGAGTCGGGATGAGCAGTTCTTC
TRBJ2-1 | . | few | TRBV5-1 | CASSGGGGGNNEQFF | TGCGCCAGCAGCGGGGGAGGGGGGGGAAACAATGAGCAGTTCTTC
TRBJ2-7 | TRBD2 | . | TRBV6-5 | CASRPTGAGGNEQYF | TGTGCCAGCAGACCCACCGGAGCGGGGGGGAATGAGCAGTACTTC
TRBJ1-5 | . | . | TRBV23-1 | CASKSNQPQHF | TGCGCCAGCAAGAGTAATCAGCCCCAGCATTTT
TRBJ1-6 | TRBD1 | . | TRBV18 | CASSPDRGSYNSPLHF | TGTGCCAGCTCACCCGACAGGGGATCCTATAATTCACCCCTCCACTTT
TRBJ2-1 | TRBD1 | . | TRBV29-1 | CSVKGQGDGNEQFF | TGCAGCGTAAAAGGACAGGGAGACGGTAATGAGCAGTTCTTC
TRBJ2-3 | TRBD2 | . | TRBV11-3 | CASGLAGSPPFDADTQYF | TGTGCCAGCGGACTAGCGGGATCGCCCCCATTCGACGCAGATACGCAGTATTTT
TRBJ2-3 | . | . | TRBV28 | CASSPPTTGDTQYF | TGTGCCAGCAGCCCCCCCACCACGGGAGATACGCAGTATTTT
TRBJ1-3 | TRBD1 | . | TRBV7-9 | CASSWGTGFAGNTIYF | TGTGCCAGCAGCTGGGGGACAGGGTTTGCTGGAAACACCATATATTTT
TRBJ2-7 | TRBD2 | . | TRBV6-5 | CASSRASGPSYEQYF | TGTGCCAGCAGTCGAGCTAGCGGGCCCTCCTACGAGCAGTACTTC
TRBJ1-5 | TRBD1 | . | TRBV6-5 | CASSYGTGANQPQHF | TGTGCCAGCAGTTATGGGACAGGGGCCAATCAGCCCCAGCATTTT
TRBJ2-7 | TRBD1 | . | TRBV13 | CASSFWRTGSYEQYF | TGTGCCAGCAGCTTTTGGAGGACAGGGTCCTACGAGCAGTACTTC
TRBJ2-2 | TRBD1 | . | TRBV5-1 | CASSSGTGAGELFF | TGCGCCAGCAGCTCAGGGACAGGGGCCGGGGAGCTGTTTTTT
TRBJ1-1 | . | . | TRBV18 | CASSLGGDTEAFF | TGTGCCAGCTCACTTGGGGGGGACACTGAAGCTTTCTTT
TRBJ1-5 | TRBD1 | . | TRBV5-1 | CASRPTTGDGQPQHF | TGCGCCAGCAGGCCAACGACAGGGGATGGGCAGCCCCAGCATTTT
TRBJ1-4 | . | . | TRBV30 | CAWARGGDEKLFF | TGTGCCTGGGCGAGGGGGGGGGATGAAAAACTGTTTTTT
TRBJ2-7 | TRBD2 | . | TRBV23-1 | CASSQTPSGPSYEQYF | TGCGCCAGCAGTCAAACCCCTAGCGGGCCGAGCTACGAGCAGTACTTC
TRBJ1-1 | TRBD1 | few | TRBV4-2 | CASSPLIAGGWEAFF | TGTGCCAGCAGCCCACTTATCGCAGGGGGTTGGGAAGCTTTCTTT
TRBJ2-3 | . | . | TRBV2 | CASSDRRSTDTQYF | TGTGCCAGCAGTGATAGGCGGAGCACAGATACGCAGTATTTT
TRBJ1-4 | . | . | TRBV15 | CATSRDVGINEKLFF | TGTGCCACCAGCAGAGATGTCGGGATTAATGAAAAACTGTTTTTT
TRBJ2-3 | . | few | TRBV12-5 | CASGTGSINTDTQYF | TGTGCTAGTGGCACGGGGTCCATAAACACAGATACGCAGTATTTT
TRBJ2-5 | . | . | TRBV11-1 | CASSTRSGEETQYF | TGTGCCAGCAGCACAAGGTCCGGGGAAGAGACCCAGTACTTC
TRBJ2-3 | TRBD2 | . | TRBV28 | CASSFNSGGPGDTQYF | TGTGCCAGCAGTTTTAATAGCGGGGGGCCGGGAGATACGCAGTATTTT
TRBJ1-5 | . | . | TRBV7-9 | CASSWEANQPQHF | TGTGCCAGCAGTTGGGAGGCCAATCAGCCCCAGCATTTT
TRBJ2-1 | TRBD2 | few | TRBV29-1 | CSVVSGGTYNEQFF | TGCAGCGTTGTTAGCGGGGGAACCTACAATGAGCAGTTCTTC
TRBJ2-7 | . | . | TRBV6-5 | CASSYSFTVSYEQYF | TGTGCCAGCAGTTACTCGTTTACAGTTTCCTACGAGCAGTACTTC
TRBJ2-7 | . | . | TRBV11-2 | CASSRPGDSYEQYF | TGTGCCAGCAGCCGACCAGGGGACTCCTACGAGCAGTACTTC